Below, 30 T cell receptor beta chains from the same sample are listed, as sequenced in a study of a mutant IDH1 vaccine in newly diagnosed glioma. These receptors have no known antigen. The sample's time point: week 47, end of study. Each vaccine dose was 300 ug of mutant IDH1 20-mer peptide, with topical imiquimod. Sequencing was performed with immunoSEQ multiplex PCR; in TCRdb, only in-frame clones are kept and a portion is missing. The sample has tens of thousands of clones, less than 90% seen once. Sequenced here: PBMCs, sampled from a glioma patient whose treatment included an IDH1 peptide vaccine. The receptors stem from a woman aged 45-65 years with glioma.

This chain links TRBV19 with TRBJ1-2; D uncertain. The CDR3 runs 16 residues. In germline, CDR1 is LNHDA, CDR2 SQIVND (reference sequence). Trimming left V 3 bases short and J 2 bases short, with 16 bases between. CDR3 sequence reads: CASSIHKGERNYGYTF. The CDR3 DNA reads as TGTGCCAGTAGTATCCACAAGGGTGAGCGGAACTATGGCTACACCTTC.

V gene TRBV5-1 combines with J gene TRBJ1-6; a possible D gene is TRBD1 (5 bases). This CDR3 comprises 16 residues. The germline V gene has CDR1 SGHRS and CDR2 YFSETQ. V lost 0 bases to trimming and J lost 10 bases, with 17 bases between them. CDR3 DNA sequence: TGCGCCAGCAGCTTGGGAGCGAGGGGCGCAGGGTCACCCCTCCACTTT. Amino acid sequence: CASSLGARGAGSPLHF.

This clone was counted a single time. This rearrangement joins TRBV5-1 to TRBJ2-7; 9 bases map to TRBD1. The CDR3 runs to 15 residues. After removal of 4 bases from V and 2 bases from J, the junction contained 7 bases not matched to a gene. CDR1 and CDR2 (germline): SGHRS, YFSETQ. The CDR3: CASSLRTGDTYEQYF. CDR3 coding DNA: TGCGCCAGCAGCCTCCGGACAGGGGATACCTACGAGCAGTACTTC.

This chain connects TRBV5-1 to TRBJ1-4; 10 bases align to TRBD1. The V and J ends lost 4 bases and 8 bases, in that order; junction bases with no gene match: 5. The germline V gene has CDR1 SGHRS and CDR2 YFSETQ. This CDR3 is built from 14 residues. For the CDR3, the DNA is TGCGCCAGCAGCACGGGACAGGGGTGGGAAAAACTGTTTTTT. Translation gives CASSTGQGWEKLFF.

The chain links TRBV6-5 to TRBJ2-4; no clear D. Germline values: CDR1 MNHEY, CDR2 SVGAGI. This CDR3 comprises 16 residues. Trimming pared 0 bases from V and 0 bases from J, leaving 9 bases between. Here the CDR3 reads CASSYSEGLAKNIQYF. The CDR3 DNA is TGTGCCAGCAGTTACTCAGAAGGCCTAGCCAAAAACATTCAGTACTTC.

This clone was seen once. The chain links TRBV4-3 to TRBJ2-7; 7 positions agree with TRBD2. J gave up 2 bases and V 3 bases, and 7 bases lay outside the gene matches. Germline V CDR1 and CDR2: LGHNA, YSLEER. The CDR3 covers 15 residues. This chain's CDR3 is CASSQAVGGAYEQYF. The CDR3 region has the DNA TGCGCCAGCAGCCAGGCTGTGGGGGGGGCCTACGAGCAGTACTTC.

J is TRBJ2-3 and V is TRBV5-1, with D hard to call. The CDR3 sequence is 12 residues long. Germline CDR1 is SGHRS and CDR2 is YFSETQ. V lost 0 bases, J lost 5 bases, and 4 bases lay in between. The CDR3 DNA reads TGCGCCAGCAGCTTGGCGGAAGATACGCAGTATTTT. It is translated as CASSLAEDTQYF.

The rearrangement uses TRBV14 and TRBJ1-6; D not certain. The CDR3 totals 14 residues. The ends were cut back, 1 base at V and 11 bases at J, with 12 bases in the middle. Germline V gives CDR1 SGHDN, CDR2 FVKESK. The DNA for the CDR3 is TGTGCCAGCAGCCAAGCTGTTCATAGGGCACCCCTCCACTTT. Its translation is CASSQAVHRAPLHF.

CDR3 DNA: TGTGCCAGCAGATCCCTACAGGGGAGCACTGAAGCTTTCTTT. Translating gives CASRSLQGSTEAFF. V and J are TRBV6-5 and TRBJ1-1, with TRBD1 identical over 7 bases. Looked up from germline, CDR1 is MNHEY and CDR2 is SVGAGI. V lost 6 bases to trimming and J lost 4 bases; unmatched junction nucleotides: 8. This CDR3 spans 14 amino acids.

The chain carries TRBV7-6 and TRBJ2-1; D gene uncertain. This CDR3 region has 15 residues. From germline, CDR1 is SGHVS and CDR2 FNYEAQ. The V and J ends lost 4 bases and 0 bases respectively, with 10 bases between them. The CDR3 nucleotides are TGTGCCAGCAGCTCACCCTATCGCTCCTACAATGAGCAGTTCTTC. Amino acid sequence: CASSSPYRSYNEQFF.

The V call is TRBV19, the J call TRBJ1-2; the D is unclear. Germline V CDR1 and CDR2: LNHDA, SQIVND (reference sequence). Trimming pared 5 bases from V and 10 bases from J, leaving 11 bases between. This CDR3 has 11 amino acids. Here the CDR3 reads CASSYSLFYTF. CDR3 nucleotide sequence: TGTGCCAGTAGTTACTCCCTCTTCTACACCTTC.

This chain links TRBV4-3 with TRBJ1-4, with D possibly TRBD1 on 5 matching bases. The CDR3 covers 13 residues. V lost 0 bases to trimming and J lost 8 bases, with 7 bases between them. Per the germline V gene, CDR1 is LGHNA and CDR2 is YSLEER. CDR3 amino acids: CASSQEAGEKLFF. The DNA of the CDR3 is TGCGCCAGCAGCCAAGAAGCAGGGGAAAAACTGTTTTTT.

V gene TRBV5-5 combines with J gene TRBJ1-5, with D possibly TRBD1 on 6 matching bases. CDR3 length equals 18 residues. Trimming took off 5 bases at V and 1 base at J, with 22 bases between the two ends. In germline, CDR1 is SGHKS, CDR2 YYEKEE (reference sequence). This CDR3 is CASSSFLVGGTSNQPQHF. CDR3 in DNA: TGTGCCAGCAGTTCATTTCTAGTGGGGGGCACGAGCAATCAGCCCCAGCATTTT. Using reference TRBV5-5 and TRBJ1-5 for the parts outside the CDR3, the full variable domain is DAGVTQSPTHLIKTRGQQVTLRCSPISGHKSVSWYQQVLGQGPQFIFQYYEKEERGRGNFPDRFSARQFPNYSSELNVNALLLGDSALYLCASSSFLVGGTSNQPQHFGDGTRLSIL.

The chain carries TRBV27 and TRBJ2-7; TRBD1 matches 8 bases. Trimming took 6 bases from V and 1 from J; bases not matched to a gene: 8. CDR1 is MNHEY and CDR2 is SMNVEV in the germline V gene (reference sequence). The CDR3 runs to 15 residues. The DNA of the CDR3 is TGTGCCAGCAGCACAACCCGGACAGGGTCCTACGAGCAGTACTTC. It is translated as CASSTTRTGSYEQYF.

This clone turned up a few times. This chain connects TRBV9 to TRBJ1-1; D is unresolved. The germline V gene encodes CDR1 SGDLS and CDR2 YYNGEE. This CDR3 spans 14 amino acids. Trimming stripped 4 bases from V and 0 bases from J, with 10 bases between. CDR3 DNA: TGTGCCAGCAGCACCGTTGGGGTGAACACTGAAGCTTTCTTT. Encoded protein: CASSTVGVNTEAFF.

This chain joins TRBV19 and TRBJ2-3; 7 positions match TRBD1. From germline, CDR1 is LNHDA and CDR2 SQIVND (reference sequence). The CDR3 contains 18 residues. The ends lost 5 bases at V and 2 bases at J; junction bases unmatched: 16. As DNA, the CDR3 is TGTGCCAGTAGTTTCGCCCTGACAGGGCGACAATCCACAGATACGCAGTATTTT. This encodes CASSFALTGRQSTDTQYF.

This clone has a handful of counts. CDR3 protein: CAISETATRWVNTEAFF. The CDR3, as DNA: TGTGCCATCAGTGAGACCGCCACCCGGTGGGTGAACACTGAAGCTTTCTTT. The chain carries TRBV10-3 and TRBJ1-1; D call uncertain. Germline loops: CDR1 ENHRY, CDR2 SYGVKD. V was trimmed by 2 bases and J by 0 bases, leaving 16 bases between them. CDR3 length: 17 amino acids.

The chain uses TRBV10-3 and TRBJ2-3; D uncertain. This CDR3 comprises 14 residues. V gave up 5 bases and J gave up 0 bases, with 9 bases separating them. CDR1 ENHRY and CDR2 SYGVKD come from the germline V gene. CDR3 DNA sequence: TGTGCCATCAGTATTGGCGAAAGCACAGATACGCAGTATTTT. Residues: CAISIGESTDTQYF.

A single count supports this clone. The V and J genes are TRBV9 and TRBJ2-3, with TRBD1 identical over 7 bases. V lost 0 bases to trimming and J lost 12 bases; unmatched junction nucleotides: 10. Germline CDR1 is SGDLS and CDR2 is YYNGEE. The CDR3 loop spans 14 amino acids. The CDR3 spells CASSVGGGFEIQYF. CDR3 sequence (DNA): TGTGCCAGCAGCGTAGGAGGGGGCTTCGAGATCCAGTATTTT.

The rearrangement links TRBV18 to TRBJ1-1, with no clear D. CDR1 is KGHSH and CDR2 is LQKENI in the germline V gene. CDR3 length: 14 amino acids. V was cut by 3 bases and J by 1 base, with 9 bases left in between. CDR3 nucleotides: TGTGCCAGCTCACCCCTGGGCGGGAACACTGAAGCTTTCTTT. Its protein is CASSPLGGNTEAFF.

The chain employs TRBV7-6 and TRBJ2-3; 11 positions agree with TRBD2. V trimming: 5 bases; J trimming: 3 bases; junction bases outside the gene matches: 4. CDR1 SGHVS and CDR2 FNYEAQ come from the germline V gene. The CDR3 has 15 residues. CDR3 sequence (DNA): TGTGCCAGCAGCCTTACTAGCGGGGGTACAGATACGCAGTATTTT. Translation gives CASSLTSGGTDTQYF.

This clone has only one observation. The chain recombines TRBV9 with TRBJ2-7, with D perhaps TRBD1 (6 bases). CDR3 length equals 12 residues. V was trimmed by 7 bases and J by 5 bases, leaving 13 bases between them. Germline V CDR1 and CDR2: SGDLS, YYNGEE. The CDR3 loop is CASGDRSHEQYF. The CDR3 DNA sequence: TGTGCCAGCGGTGACAGGTCCCACGAGCAGTACTTC.

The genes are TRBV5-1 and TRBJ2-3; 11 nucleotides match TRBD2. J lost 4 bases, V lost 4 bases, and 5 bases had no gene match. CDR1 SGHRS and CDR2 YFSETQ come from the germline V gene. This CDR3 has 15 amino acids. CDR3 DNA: TGCGCCAGCAGCAGAGGGACTAGCGGCTCAGATACGCAGTATTTT. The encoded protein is CASSRGTSGSDTQYF.

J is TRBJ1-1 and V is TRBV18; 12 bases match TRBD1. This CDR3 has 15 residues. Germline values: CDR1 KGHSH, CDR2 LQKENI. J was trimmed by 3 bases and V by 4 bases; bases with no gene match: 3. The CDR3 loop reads CASSLGTGGYTEAFF. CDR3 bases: TGTGCCAGCTCACTCGGGACAGGGGGCTACACTGAAGCTTTCTTT.

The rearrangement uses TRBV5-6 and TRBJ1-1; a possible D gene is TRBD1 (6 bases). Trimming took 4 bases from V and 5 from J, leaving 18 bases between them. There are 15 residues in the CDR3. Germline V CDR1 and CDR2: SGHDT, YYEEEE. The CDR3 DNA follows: TGTGCCAGCAGCGGGGGGGCGGGTGAGATGACTGAAGCTTTCTTT. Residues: CASSGGAGEMTEAFF.

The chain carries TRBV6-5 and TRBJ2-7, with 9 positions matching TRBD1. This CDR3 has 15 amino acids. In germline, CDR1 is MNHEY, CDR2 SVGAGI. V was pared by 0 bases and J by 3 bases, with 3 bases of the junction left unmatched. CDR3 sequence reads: CASSYSGTGHYEQYF. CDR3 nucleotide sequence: TGTGCCAGCAGTTACTCCGGGACAGGGCACTACGAGCAGTACTTC.

CDR3 protein: CASSPGGGGRKGEQYF. The CDR3 coding sequence is TGTGCCAGCAGCCCCGGCGGGGGAGGGAGGAAGGGCGAGCAGTACTTC. The chain combines TRBV9 with TRBJ2-7, with TRBD2 matching 7 bases. From germline, CDR1 is SGDLS and CDR2 YYNGEE. With 4 bases clipped from V and 6 bases from J, the junction kept 16 bases outside the gene matches. The CDR3 contains 16 residues. Together with reference TRBV9 and TRBJ2-7, the CDR3 gives the full variable domain: DSGVTQTPKHLITATGQRVTLRCSPRSGDLSVYWYQQSLDQGLQFLIQYYNGEERAKGNILERFSAQQFPDLHSELNLSSLELGDSALYFCASSPGGGGRKGEQYFGPGTRLTVT.

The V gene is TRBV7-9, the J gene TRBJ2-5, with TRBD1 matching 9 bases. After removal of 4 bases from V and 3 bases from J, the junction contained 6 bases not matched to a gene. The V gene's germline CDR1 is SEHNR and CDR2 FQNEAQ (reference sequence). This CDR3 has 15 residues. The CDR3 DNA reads TGTGCCAGCAGCTACGTGGGACAGGGAGAAGAGACCCAGTACTTC. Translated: CASSYVGQGEETQYF.

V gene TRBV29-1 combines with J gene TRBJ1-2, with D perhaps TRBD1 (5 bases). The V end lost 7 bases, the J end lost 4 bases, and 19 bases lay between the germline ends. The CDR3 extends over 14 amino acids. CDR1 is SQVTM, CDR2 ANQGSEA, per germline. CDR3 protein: CSADGHPSSYGYTF. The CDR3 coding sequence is TGCAGCGCTGACGGACACCCATCCTCCTATGGCTACACCTTC.

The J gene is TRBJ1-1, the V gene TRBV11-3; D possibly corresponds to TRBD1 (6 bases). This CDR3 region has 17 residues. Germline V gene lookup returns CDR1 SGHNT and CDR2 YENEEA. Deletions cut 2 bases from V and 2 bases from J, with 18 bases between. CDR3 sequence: CASSLHTGTLVNTEAFF. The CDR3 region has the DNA TGTGCCAGCAGCTTACATACAGGGACCCTAGTAAACACTGAAGCTTTCTTT. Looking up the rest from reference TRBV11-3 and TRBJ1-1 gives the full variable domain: EAGVVQSPRYKIIEKKQPVAFWCNPISGHNTLYWYLQNLGQGPELLIRYENEEAVDDSQLPKDRFSAERLKGVDSTLKIQPAELGDSAVYLCASSLHTGTLVNTEAFFGQGTRLTVV.